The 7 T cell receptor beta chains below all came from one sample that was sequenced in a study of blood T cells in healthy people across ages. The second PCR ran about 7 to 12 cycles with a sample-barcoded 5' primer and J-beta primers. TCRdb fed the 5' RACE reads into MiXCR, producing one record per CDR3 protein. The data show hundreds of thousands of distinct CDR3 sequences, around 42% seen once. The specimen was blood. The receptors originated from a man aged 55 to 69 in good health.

The CDR3: CASSQETSGSYEQYF. In nucleotides, the CDR3 is TGCGCCAGCAGCCAAGAAACTAGCGGCTCCTACGAGCAGTACTTC. The J gene is TRBJ2-7, the V gene TRBV4-3; TRBD2 aligns across 8 bases. With V trimmed by 0 bases and J by 0 bases, 1 base remained unmatched. There are 15 residues in the CDR3. Germline CDR1 LGHNA, CDR2 YSLEER.

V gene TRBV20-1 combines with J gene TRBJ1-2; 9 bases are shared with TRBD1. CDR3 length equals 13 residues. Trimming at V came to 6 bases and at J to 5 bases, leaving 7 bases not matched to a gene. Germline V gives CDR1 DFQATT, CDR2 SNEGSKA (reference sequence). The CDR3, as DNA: TGCAGTGCCCATCCCGGGACAGGGTATGGCTACACCTTC. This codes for CSAHPGTGYGYTF.

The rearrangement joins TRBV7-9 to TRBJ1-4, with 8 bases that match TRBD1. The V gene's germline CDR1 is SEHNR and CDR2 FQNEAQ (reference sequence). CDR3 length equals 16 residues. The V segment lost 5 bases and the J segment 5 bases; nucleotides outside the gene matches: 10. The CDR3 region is CASSPDIRGRNEKLFF. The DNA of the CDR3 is TGTGCCAGCAGCCCGGACATCAGGGGGCGGAATGAAAAACTGTTTTTT.

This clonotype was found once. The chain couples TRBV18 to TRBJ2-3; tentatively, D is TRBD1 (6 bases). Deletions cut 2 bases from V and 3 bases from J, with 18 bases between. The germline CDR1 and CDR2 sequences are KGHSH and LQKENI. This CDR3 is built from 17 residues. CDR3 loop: CASSPGTTGKVTDTQYF. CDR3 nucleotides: TGTGCCAGCTCACCAGGGACAACAGGGAAGGTAACAGATACGCAGTATTTT.

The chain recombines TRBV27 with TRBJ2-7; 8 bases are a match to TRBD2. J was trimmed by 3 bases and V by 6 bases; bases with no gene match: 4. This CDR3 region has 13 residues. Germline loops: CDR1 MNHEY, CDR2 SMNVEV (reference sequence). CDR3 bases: TGTGCCAGCAGGGCTAGCGGGCGCTACGAGCAGTACTTC. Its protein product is CASRASGRYEQYF.

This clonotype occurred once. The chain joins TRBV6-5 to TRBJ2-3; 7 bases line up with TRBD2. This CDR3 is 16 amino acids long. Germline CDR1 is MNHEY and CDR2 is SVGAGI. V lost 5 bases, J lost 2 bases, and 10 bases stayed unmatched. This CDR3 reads CASSTLADDITDTQYF. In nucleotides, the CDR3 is TGTGCCAGCAGTACTCTAGCGGACGACATCACAGATACGCAGTATTTT.

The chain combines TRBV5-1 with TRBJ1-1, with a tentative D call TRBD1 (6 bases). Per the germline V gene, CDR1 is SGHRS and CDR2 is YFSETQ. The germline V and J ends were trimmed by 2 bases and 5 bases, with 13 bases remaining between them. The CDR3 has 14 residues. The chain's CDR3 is CASSLTGLRTEAFF. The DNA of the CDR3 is TGCGCCAGCAGCTTAACAGGGTTACGGACTGAAGCTTTCTTT. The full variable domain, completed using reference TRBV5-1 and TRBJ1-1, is KAGVTQTPRYLIKTRGQQVTLSCSPISGHRSVSWYQQTPGQGLQFLFEYFSETQRNKGNFPGRFSGRQFSNSRSEMNVSTLELGDSALYLCASSLTGLRTEAFFGQGTRLTVV.